Listed below are T cell receptor beta chains from one sample, sequenced in a study of T cell repertoires in cytomegalovirus infection. TCRdb analysed the reads with MiXCR anew, one entry per CDR3 protein. The sample carries around 500,000 distinct CDR3 sequences, approximately 42% recorded once. Their antigen targets remain unknown. The sequencing used cultured PBMCs, collected from culture after CMV antigen stimulation. The source is a human donor in good health (CMV status not recorded). Some clones in this sample may be carry-over from other donors' samples. Each CDR3 is given with its conserved first and last residue. The D gene is left open where the match is weak. A row's size may be missing; if present it is once, few, many or a size class.

V gene: TRBV6-5; CDR3 length: 13; D gene: NA; J gene: TRBJ2-3; clone size: few; CDR3 DNA: TGTGCCAGCAGTTACCCCGCGACAGATACGCAGTATTTT; CDR3 protein: CASSYPATDTQYF
V gene: TRBV20-1; CDR3 length: 12; D gene: NA; J gene: TRBJ1-1; clone size: NA; CDR3 DNA: TGCAGTGCTAGTTTAGGGGACACTGAAGCTTTCTTT; CDR3 protein: CSASLGDTEAFF
V gene: TRBV12-3/TRBV12-4; CDR3 length: 16; D gene: TRBD1; J gene: TRBJ1-4; clone size: NA; CDR3 DNA: TGTGCCAGCAGTACCACAGGGGCGGGACAAAATGAAAAACTGTTTTTT; CDR3 protein: CASSTTGAGQNEKLFF
V gene: TRBV20-1; CDR3 length: 15; D gene: TRBD2; J gene: TRBJ2-3; clone size: NA; CDR3 DNA: TGCAGTGCTAGAGAAGCGGGAGGGAGGGCAGATACGCAGTATTTT; CDR3 protein: CSAREAGGRADTQYF
V gene: TRBV6-5; CDR3 length: 13; D gene: NA; J gene: TRBJ1-5; clone size: NA; CDR3 DNA: TGTGCCAGCTCGCGAGGGGGACGGCAGCCCCAGCATTTT; CDR3 protein: CASSRGGRQPQHF
V gene: TRBV28; CDR3 length: 14; D gene: NA; J gene: TRBJ2-1; clone size: NA; CDR3 DNA: TGTGCCAGCAGTTTCTACCGGGGTTACAATGAGCAGTTCTTC; CDR3 protein: CASSFYRGYNEQFF
V gene: TRBV28; CDR3 length: 12; D gene: NA; J gene: TRBJ2-7; clone size: NA; CDR3 DNA: TGTGCCAGCAGCATCCTTGCCTACGAGCAGTACTTC; CDR3 protein: CASSILAYEQYF
V gene: TRBV20-1; CDR3 length: 11; D gene: NA; J gene: TRBJ2-7; clone size: NA; CDR3 DNA: TGCAGTGGCCGGGCTCGGGGCGAGCAGTACTTC; CDR3 protein: CSGRARGEQYF
V gene: TRBV7-2; CDR3 length: 15; D gene: NA; J gene: TRBJ2-3; clone size: many; CDR3 DNA: TGTGCCAGCAGCTTTTCGGGACTTCGCACAGATACGCAGTATTTT; CDR3 protein: CASSFSGLRTDTQYF
V gene: TRBV19; CDR3 length: 16; D gene: NA; J gene: TRBJ2-7; clone size: few; CDR3 DNA: TGTGCCAGTAGTATAGTCCGTGGCGGGGCTTTCTACGAGCAGTACTTC; CDR3 protein: CASSIVRGGAFYEQYF
V gene: TRBV2; CDR3 length: 13; D gene: TRBD1; J gene: TRBJ2-3; clone size: NA; CDR3 DNA: TGTGCCAGCAGTGATTTCCGGGACAGGGTGGAGTATTTT; CDR3 protein: CASSDFRDRVEYF
V gene: TRBV11-2; CDR3 length: 16; D gene: TRBD2; J gene: TRBJ2-3; clone size: NA; CDR3 DNA: TGTGCCAGCAGACGCCTTAGCGGGACGCTGAGAGATACGCAGTATTTT; CDR3 protein: CASRRLSGTLRDTQYF
V gene: TRBV7-2; CDR3 length: 12; D gene: NA; J gene: TRBJ2-5; clone size: many; CDR3 DNA: TGTGCCAGCAGAAATTTCGGAGAGACCCAGTACTTC; CDR3 protein: CASRNFGETQYF
V gene: TRBV5-1; CDR3 length: 18; D gene: NA; J gene: TRBJ2-7; clone size: NA; CDR3 DNA: TGCGCCAGCAGCTTGTATCCCCCCAACCTGGGGAAGGACGGCGAGCAGTACTTC; CDR3 protein: CASSLYPPNLGKDGEQYF
V gene: TRBV6-6; CDR3 length: 15; D gene: TRBD1; J gene: TRBJ2-1; clone size: NA; CDR3 DNA: TGTGGGGCAGGGGGCCGGGCGAGCTCCTACAATGAGCAGTTCTTC; CDR3 protein: CGAGGRASSYNEQFF
V gene: TRBV6-6; CDR3 length: 19; D gene: TRBD2; J gene: TRBJ2-1; clone size: NA; CDR3 DNA: TGTGCCAGCAGTTACTCCGGGACTAGCGGGAGGGATCCCTATAATGAGCAGTTCTTC; CDR3 protein: CASSYSGTSGRDPYNEQFF
V gene: TRBV7-2; CDR3 length: 13; D gene: NA; J gene: TRBJ2-5; clone size: NA; CDR3 DNA: TGTGCCTCAGGGGGGGCCTCTCAAGAGACCCAGTACTTC; CDR3 protein: CASGGASQETQYF
V gene: TRBV29-1; CDR3 length: 11; D gene: NA; J gene: TRBJ1-2; clone size: NA; CDR3 DNA: TGCAGCGTTGCCAGGCCTGATGGCTACACCTTC; CDR3 protein: CSVARPDGYTF
V gene: TRBV28; CDR3 length: 22; D gene: NA; J gene: TRBJ2-5; clone size: NA; CDR3 DNA: TGTGCCAGTTCGGACAAATCAGGAAACACTTTTACCCAAGAGTTAACTCAAGAGACCCAGTACTTC; CDR3 protein: CASSDKSGNTFTQELTQETQYF
V gene: TRBV7-2; CDR3 length: 14; D gene: NA; J gene: TRBJ2-1; clone size: NA; CDR3 DNA: TGTGCCAGCAGCTTAGGGCATCCCTACAATGAGCAGTTCTTC; CDR3 protein: CASSLGHPYNEQFF
V gene: TRBV7-2; CDR3 length: 15; D gene: NA; J gene: TRBJ1-5; clone size: many; CDR3 DNA: TGTGCCAGCAGCTTTTGGGCAGGAGGCAATCAGCCCCAGCATTTT; CDR3 protein: CASSFWAGGNQPQHF
V gene: TRBV7-2; CDR3 length: 12; D gene: NA; J gene: TRBJ2-7; clone size: NA; CDR3 DNA: TGTGCCAGCGCCAGAGCTTCCTACGAGCAGTACTTC; CDR3 protein: CASARASYEQYF
V gene: TRBV4-1; CDR3 length: 17; D gene: TRBD2; J gene: TRBJ2-3; clone size: NA; CDR3 DNA: TGCGCCAGCAGCCCCGTTCTAGCGGGAGTCGGCACAGATACGCAGTATTTT; CDR3 protein: CASSPVLAGVGTDTQYF
V gene: TRBV7-8; CDR3 length: 14; D gene: NA; J gene: TRBJ1-2; clone size: few; CDR3 DNA: TGTGCCAGCAGCTTAGCGCACAGGGATGATGGCTACACCTTC; CDR3 protein: CASSLAHRDDGYTF
V gene: TRBV6-2/TRBV6-3; CDR3 length: 17; D gene: TRBD2; J gene: TRBJ2-3; clone size: few; CDR3 DNA: TGTGCCAGCAGCCCCTTTGGACTAGCGGGAGTTGCAGATACGCAGTATTTT; CDR3 protein: CASSPFGLAGVADTQYF
V gene: TRBV6-5; CDR3 length: 13; D gene: NA; J gene: TRBJ1-5; clone size: NA; CDR3 DNA: TGTGCCAGCGGGGCGAGGGATAATCAGCCCCAGCATTTT; CDR3 protein: CASGARDNQPQHF
V gene: TRBV6-8; CDR3 length: 18; D gene: TRBD1; J gene: TRBJ2-6; clone size: NA; CDR3 DNA: TGTGCCAGCACCGAGGGACAGGGGGAAATCTCTGGGGCCAACGTCCTGACTTTC; CDR3 protein: CASTEGQGEISGANVLTF
V gene: TRBV7-2; CDR3 length: 13; D gene: NA; J gene: TRBJ2-5; clone size: NA; CDR3 DNA: TGTGCCAGCAGCTTACCCAGGGCGGAGACCCAGTACTTC; CDR3 protein: CASSLPRAETQYF
V gene: TRBV28; CDR3 length: 15; D gene: NA; J gene: TRBJ1-3; clone size: few; CDR3 DNA: TGTGCCAGCGGGTCCTCCGGCCGTGAGAGAAACACCATATATTTT; CDR3 protein: CASGSSGRERNTIYF
V gene: TRBV7-7; CDR3 length: 16; D gene: NA; J gene: TRBJ2-5; clone size: once; CDR3 DNA: TGTGCCAGCAGCTTGGGGTCTCGAACAGACCAAGAGACCCAGTACTTC; CDR3 protein: CASSLGSRTDQETQYF
V gene: TRBV19; CDR3 length: 20; D gene: NA; J gene: TRBJ1-5; clone size: NA; CDR3 DNA: TGTGCCAGTAGTATCACCCCGGGCAGGCCGAGGTTCGAGAGCAATCAGCCCCAGCATTTT; CDR3 protein: CASSITPGRPRFESNQPQHF
V gene: TRBV7-2; CDR3 length: 16; D gene: NA; J gene: TRBJ2-2; clone size: NA; CDR3 DNA: TGTGCCAGCAGCTTAGAGGGATCAAAACGCACCGGGGAGCTGTTTTTT; CDR3 protein: CASSLEGSKRTGELFF
V gene: TRBV7-9; CDR3 length: 15; D gene: NA; J gene: TRBJ2-3; clone size: NA; CDR3 DNA: TGTGCCAGCAGCAGGGGGCGGGGACTCACAGATACGCAGTATTTT; CDR3 protein: CASSRGRGLTDTQYF
V gene: TRBV4-3; CDR3 length: 16; D gene: TRBD1; J gene: TRBJ2-5; clone size: NA; CDR3 DNA: TGCGCCAGCAGCCAAGATGCGGACAGGAACCAAGAGACCCAGTACTTC; CDR3 protein: CASSQDADRNQETQYF
V gene: TRBV11-3; CDR3 length: 15; D gene: NA; J gene: TRBJ2-5; clone size: NA; CDR3 DNA: TGTGCCAGCAGCCCCACCGGGGCTAGTCCAGAGACCCAGTACTTC; CDR3 protein: CASSPTGASPETQYF
V gene: TRBV7-8; CDR3 length: 17; D gene: NA; J gene: TRBJ2-3; clone size: few; CDR3 DNA: TGTGCCAGCAGCTTAGTTGAGGGACGCGTAGTTCCAGATACGCAGTATTTT; CDR3 protein: CASSLVEGRVVPDTQYF
V gene: TRBV7-2; CDR3 length: 13; D gene: NA; J gene: TRBJ2-5; clone size: few; CDR3 DNA: TGTGCCAGCAGCGCTCAAGTGTCTGAGACCCAGTACTTC; CDR3 protein: CASSAQVSETQYF
V gene: TRBV6-6; CDR3 length: 13; D gene: TRBD1; J gene: TRBJ1-5; clone size: NA; CDR3 DNA: TGTGCCAGCAGCGAACAGGGGGCCCAGCCCCAGCATTTT; CDR3 protein: CASSEQGAQPQHF
V gene: TRBV5-3; CDR3 length: 14; D gene: NA; J gene: TRBJ1-5; clone size: NA; CDR3 DNA: TGTGCCAGCAGCTTGGACCCCAAAGGTCAGCCCCAGCATTTT; CDR3 protein: CASSLDPKGQPQHF
V gene: TRBV7-2; CDR3 length: 18; D gene: TRBD2; J gene: TRBJ2-1; clone size: NA; CDR3 DNA: TGTGCCAGCAGCTCCCGCCGGGGGGGTAACCTTTTATACAATGAGCAGTTCTTC; CDR3 protein: CASSSRRGGNLLYNEQFF
V gene: TRBV5-1; CDR3 length: 15; D gene: NA; J gene: TRBJ2-5; clone size: once; CDR3 DNA: TGCGCCAGCAGCTTAGGGAGGGGGATAGTGGAGACCCAGTACTTC; CDR3 protein: CASSLGRGIVETQYF
V gene: TRBV19; CDR3 length: 14; D gene: NA; J gene: TRBJ2-2; clone size: NA; CDR3 DNA: TGTGCCAGTTCGATGGCCCATGAGGTCGGGGAGCTGTTTTTT; CDR3 protein: CASSMAHEVGELFF
V gene: TRBV6-1; CDR3 length: 16; D gene: TRBD2; J gene: TRBJ2-5; clone size: few; CDR3 DNA: TGTGCCAGCAGTGAAGCTTGGCCTAGCGGGGAAGAGACCCAGTACTTC; CDR3 protein: CASSEAWPSGEETQYF
V gene: TRBV7-2; CDR3 length: 17; D gene: NA; J gene: TRBJ2-5; clone size: few; CDR3 DNA: TGTGCCAGCAGCTTAGCGGGGGACCGAGTAAGCCAAGAGACCCAGTACTTC; CDR3 protein: CASSLAGDRVSQETQYF
V gene: TRBV7-9; CDR3 length: 19; D gene: TRBD2; J gene: TRBJ2-3; clone size: few; CDR3 DNA: TGTGCCAGCAGCCCCAGATACGGAGGACCAGCGGGAAGCACAGATACGCAGTATTTT; CDR3 protein: CASSPRYGGPAGSTDTQYF
V gene: TRBV6-1; CDR3 length: 15; D gene: NA; J gene: TRBJ1-6; clone size: NA; CDR3 DNA: TGTGCCAGCAGTGAATACAGGGCGTTGAGTTCACCCCTCCACTTT; CDR3 protein: CASSEYRALSSPLHF
V gene: TRBV20-1; CDR3 length: 14; D gene: NA; J gene: TRBJ2-3; clone size: NA; CDR3 DNA: TGCAGTGCCCCCCTAAGCGGCCCCACAGATACGCAGTATTTT; CDR3 protein: CSAPLSGPTDTQYF
V gene: TRBV6-2/TRBV6-3; CDR3 length: 16; D gene: TRBD1; J gene: TRBJ2-1; clone size: NA; CDR3 DNA: TGTGCCAGCAGGGGGGACAGCCCCCCCCACTACAATGAGCAGTTCTTC; CDR3 protein: CASRGDSPPHYNEQFF
V gene: TRBV7-6; CDR3 length: 15; D gene: TRBD1; J gene: TRBJ2-7; clone size: NA; CDR3 DNA: TGTGCCAGCAGCTTTTTGACAGGGGAGTCCTACGAGCAGTACTTC; CDR3 protein: CASSFLTGESYEQYF
V gene: TRBV7-6; CDR3 length: 14; D gene: TRBD1; J gene: TRBJ2-7; clone size: NA; CDR3 DNA: TGTGCCAGCAGCTTAGGAGGGACAGGGGTAAGAAAGTACTTC; CDR3 protein: CASSLGGTGVRKYF
V gene: TRBV12-5; CDR3 length: 19; D gene: NA; J gene: TRBJ1-1; clone size: NA; CDR3 DNA: TGTGCTAGTGGTCCCGCCAGTGGGGGCCTCCTGCGGATGAACACTGAAGCTTTCTTT; CDR3 protein: CASGPASGGLLRMNTEAFF
V gene: TRBV5-4; CDR3 length: 17; D gene: TRBD2; J gene: TRBJ2-2; clone size: NA; CDR3 DNA: TGTGCCAGCAGCTTGGGACTAGCGGGGTTGAACACCGGGGAGCTGTTTTTT; CDR3 protein: CASSLGLAGLNTGELFF
V gene: TRBV7-6; CDR3 length: 13; D gene: NA; J gene: TRBJ2-1; clone size: few; CDR3 DNA: TGTGCCAGCAGCTTAGAGTACCGAAGTGAGCAGTTCTTC; CDR3 protein: CASSLEYRSEQFF
V gene: TRBV30; CDR3 length: 16; D gene: NA; J gene: TRBJ2-3; clone size: NA; CDR3 DNA: TGTGCCTGGAGTCTTTACTACGGGACTAGCACAGATACGCAGTATTTT; CDR3 protein: CAWSLYYGTSTDTQYF
V gene: TRBV6-2/TRBV6-3; CDR3 length: 13; D gene: NA; J gene: TRBJ1-5; clone size: NA; CDR3 DNA: TGTGCCAGCAGTTACGGGCAGCGGCAGCCCCAGCATTTT; CDR3 protein: CASSYGQRQPQHF